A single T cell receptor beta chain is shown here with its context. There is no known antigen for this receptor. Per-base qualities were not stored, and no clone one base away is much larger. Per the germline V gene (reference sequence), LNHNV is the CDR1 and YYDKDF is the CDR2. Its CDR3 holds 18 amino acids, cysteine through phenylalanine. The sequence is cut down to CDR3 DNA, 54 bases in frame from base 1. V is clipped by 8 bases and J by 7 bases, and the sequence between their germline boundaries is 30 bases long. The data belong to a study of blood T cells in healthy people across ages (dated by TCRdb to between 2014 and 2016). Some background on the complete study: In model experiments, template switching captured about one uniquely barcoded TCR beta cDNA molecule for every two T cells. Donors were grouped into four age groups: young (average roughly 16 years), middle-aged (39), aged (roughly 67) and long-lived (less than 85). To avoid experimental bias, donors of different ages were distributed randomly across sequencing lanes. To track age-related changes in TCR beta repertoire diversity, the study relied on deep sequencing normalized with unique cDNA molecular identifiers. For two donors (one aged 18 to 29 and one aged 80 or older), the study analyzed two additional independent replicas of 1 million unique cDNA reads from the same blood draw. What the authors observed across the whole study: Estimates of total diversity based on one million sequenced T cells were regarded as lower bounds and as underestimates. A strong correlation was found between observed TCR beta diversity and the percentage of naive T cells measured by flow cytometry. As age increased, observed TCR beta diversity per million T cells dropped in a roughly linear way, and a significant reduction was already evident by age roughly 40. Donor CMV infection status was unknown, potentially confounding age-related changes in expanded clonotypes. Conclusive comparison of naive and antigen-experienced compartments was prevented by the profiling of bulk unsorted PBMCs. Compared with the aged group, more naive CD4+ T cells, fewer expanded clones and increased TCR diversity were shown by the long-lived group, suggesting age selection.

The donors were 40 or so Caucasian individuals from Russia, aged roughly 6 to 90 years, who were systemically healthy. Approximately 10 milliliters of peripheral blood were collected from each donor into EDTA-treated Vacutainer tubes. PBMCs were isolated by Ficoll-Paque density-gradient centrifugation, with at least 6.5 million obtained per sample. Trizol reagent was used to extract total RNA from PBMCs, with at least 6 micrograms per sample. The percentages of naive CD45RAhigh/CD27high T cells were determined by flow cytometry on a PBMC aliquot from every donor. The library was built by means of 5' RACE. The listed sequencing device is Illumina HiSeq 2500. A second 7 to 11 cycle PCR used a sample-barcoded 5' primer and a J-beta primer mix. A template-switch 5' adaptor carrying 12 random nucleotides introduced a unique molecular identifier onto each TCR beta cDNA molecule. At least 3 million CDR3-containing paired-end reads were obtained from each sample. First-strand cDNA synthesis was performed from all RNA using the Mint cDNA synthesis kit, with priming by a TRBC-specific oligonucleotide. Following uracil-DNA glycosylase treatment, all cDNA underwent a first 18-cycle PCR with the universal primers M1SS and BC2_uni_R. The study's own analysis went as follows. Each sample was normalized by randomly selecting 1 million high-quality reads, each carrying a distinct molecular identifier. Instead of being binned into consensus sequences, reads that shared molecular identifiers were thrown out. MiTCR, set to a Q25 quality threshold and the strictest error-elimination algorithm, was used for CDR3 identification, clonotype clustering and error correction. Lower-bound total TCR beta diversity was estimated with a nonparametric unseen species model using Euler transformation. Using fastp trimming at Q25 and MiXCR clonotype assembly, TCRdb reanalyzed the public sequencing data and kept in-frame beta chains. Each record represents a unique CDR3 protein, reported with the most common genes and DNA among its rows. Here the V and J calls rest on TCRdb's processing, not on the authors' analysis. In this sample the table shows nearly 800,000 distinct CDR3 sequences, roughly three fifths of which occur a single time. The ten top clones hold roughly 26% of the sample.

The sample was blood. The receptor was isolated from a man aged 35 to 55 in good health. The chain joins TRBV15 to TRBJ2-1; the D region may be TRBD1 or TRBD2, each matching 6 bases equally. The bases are TGTGCCACCCTCGAACGGGGGCGCGGTCCACAATTCCGAAATGAGCAGTTCTTC. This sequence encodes CATLERGRGPQFRNEQFF.